This TCR beta chain is drawn from a study of blood T cell repertoires in COVID-19. The overall study: Collection of acute and convalescent COVID-19 samples took place in the United States, Italy and Spain. The cDNA or gDNA used as material had been derived from T cells, B-cell-depleted T cells, or PBMCs.

Authors' processing steps: Scientists estimated how many nucleated cells there were by amplifying reference gene primers. The repertoire was sequenced with immunoSEQ multiplex PCR; TCRdb's copy has only in-frame clones and lacks some. That table is the source of V, J and clone size, and D and trimming were worked out from the DNA. This sample has approximately 93,000 clones, with about four fifths found just once. Sequencing was carried out using peripheral blood. This receptor was obtained from a woman of 80 years or more with acute or convalescent COVID-19.

The CDR3 sequence is CASRASATYEQYF. As DNA, the CDR3 is TGTGCCAGCAGGGCTAGCGCCACCTACGAGCAGTACTTC. The chain has TRBV27 and TRBJ2-7, with a weak D call TRBD2 (6 bases). CDR3 length: 13 residues. The germline V gene has CDR1 MNHEY and CDR2 SMNVEV (reference sequence). Trimming removed 6 bases at V and 2 bases at J, with 11 bases between.